Sequencing of this T cell receptor (beta chain) was carried out in a study of T cell repertoires in cytomegalovirus infection. Study findings and constraints: CMV-specific HLA-C-restricted TCR beta clonotypes dominated the ex vivo response.

TCRdb independently ran MiXCR on the reads; one entry per CDR3 protein. The table records some 220,000 distinct CDR3 sequences, around 6.6% of them present only once. Trimming cost V 4 bases and J 6 bases, with 13 bases left between them. Germline lookup yields CDR1 LNHDA and CDR2 SQIVND (reference sequence). This CDR3 is built from 14 residues. As to this clonotype: Its target is unknown.

The chain carries TRBV19 and TRBJ1-5; maybe TRBD1 (5 bases). This sequence was found in a human donor in good health (CMV status not recorded). Some clones in this sample may be carry-over from other donors' samples. The material sequenced was PBMCs. The CDR3 nucleotides read TGTGCCAGTAGTAGGGCAGGTAGGGGTCAGCCCCAGCATTTT. Translating gives CASSRAGRGQPQHF.